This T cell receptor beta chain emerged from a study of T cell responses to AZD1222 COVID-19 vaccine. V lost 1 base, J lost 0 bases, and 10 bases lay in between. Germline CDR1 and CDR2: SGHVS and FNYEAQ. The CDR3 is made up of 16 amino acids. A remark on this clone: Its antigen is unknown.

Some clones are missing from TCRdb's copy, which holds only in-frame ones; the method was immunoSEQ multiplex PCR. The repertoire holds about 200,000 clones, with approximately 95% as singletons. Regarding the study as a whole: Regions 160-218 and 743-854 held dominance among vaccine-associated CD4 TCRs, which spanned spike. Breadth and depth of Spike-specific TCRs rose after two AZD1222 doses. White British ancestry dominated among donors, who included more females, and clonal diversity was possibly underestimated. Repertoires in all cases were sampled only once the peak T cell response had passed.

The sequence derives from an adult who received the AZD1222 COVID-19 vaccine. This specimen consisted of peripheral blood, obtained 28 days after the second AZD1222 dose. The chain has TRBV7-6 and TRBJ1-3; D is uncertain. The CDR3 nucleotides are TGTGCCAGCAGCTTAGTCGGGCCTAACTCTGGAAACACCATATATTTT. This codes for CASSLVGPNSGNTIYF.